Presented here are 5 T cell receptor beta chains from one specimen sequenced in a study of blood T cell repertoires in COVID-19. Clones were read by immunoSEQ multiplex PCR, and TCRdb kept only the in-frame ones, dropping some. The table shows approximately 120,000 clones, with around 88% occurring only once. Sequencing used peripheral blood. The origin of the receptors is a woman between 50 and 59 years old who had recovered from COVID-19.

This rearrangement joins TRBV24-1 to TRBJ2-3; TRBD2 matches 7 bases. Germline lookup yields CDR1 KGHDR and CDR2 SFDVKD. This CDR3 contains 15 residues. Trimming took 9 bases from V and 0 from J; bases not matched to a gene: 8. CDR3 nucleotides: TGTGCCACCCCTGCTAGCGGCGCTAGCACAGATACGCAGTATTTT. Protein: CATPASGASTDTQYF.

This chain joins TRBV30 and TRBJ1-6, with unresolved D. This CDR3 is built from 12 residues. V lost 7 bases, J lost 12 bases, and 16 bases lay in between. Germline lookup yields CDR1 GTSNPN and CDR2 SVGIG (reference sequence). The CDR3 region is CASKATTGPLHF. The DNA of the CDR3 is TGTGCCTCTAAGGCGACAACTGGACCCCTCCACTTT.

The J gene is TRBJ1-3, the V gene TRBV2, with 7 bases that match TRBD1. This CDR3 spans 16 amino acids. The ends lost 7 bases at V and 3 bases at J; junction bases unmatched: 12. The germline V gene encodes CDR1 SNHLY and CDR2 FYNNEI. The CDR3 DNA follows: TGTGCCAGCACTGAGACCGGGACAGTGATTGGAAACACCATATATTTT. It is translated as CASTETGTVIGNTIYF.

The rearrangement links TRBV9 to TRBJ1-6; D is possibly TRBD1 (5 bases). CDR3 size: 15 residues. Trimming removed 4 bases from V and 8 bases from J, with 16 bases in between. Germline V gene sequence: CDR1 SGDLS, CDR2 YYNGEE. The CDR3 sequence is CASSPPDRGDSPLHF. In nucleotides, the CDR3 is TGTGCCAGCAGCCCCCCGGATAGGGGCGATTCACCCCTCCACTTT.

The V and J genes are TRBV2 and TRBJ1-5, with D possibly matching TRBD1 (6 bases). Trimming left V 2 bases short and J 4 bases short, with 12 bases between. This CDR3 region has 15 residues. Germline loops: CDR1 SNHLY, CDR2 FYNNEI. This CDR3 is CASSEQGLENQPQHF. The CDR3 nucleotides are TGTGCCAGCAGTGAACAGGGGCTTGAGAATCAGCCCCAGCATTTT. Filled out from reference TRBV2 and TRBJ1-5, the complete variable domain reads EPEVTQTPSHQVTQMGQEVILRCVPISNHLYFYWYRQILGQKVEFLVSFYNNEISEKSEIFDDQFSVERPDGSNFTLKIRSTKLEDSAMYFCASSEQGLENQPQHFGDGTRLSIL.